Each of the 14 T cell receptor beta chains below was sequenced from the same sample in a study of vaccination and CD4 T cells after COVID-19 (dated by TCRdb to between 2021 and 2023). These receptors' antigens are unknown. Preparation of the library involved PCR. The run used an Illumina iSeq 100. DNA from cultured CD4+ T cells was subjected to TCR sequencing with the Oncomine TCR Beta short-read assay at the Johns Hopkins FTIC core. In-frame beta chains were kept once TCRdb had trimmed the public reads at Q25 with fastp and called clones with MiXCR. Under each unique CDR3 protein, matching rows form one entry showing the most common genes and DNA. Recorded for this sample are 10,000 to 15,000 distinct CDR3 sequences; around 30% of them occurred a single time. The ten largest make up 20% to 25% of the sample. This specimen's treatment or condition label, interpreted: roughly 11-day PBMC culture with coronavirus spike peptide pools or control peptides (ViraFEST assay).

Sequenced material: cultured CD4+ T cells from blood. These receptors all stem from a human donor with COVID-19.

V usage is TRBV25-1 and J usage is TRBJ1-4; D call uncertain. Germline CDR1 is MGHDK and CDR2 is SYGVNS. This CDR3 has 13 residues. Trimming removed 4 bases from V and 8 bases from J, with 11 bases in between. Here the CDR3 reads CASSALGVEKLFF. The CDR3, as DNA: TGTGCCAGCAGTGCTCTCGGGGTAGAAAAACTGTTTTTT.

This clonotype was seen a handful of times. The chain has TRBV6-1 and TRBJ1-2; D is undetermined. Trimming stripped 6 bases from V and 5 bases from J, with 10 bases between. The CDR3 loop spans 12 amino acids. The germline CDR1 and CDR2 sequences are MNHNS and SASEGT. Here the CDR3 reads CASSPDKYGYTF. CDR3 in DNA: TGTGCCAGCAGCCCCGACAAGTATGGCTACACCTTC.

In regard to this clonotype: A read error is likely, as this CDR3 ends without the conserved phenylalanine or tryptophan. The CDR3 here is CASSYSGGLFKETQYS. The DNA of the CDR3 is TGTGCCAGCAGCTATTCCGGAGGGCTCTTTAAAGAGACCCAGTACTCC. This chain links TRBV6-2 or TRBV6-3 with TRBJ2-7, with D possibly being TRBD2 (6 bases). The J call is in doubt because the DNA end fits TRBJ2-5 better. Germline V gene lookup returns CDR1 MNHEY and CDR2 SVGEGT. This CDR3 comprises 16 residues.

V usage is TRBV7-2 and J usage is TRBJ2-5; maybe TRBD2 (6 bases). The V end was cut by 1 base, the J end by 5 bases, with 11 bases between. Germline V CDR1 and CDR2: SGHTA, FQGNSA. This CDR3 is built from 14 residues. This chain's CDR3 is CASSLETGDETQYF. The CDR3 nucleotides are TGTGCCAGCAGCTTAGAAACGGGGGATGAGACCCAGTACTTC.

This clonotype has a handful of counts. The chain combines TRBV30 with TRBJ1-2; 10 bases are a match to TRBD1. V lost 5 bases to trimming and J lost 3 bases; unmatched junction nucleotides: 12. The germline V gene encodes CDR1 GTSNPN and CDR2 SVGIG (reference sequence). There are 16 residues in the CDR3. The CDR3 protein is CAWGIVTGGWDYGYTF. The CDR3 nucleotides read TGTGCCTGGGGGATTGTGACAGGGGGCTGGGACTATGGCTACACCTTC.

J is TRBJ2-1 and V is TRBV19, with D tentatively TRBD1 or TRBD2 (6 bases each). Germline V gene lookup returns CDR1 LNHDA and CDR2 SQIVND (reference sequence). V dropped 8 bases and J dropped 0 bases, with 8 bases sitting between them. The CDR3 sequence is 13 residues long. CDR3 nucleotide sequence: TGTGCCAGTGGAGGGGGCTCCTACAATGAGCAGTTCTTC. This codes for CASGGGSYNEQFF.

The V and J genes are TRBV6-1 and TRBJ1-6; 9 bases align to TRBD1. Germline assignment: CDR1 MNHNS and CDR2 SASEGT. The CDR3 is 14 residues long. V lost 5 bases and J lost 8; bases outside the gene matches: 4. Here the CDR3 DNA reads TGTGCCAGCAGTCCGTGGACAGGGGATTCACCCCTCCACTTT. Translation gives CASSPWTGDSPLHF.

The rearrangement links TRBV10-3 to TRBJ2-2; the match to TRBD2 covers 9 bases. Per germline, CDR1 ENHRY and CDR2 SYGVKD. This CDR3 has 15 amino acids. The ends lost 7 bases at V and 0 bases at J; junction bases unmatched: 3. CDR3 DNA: TGTGCCATCAACCCTAGCGGGGCGAACACCGGGGAGCTGTTTTTT. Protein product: CAINPSGANTGELFF.

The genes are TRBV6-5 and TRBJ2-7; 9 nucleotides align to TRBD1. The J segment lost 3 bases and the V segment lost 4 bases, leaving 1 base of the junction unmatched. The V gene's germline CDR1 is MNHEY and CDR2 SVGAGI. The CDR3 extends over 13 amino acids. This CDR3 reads CASSWDRDYEQYF. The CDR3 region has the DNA TGTGCCAGCAGTTGGGACAGGGACTACGAGCAGTACTTC.

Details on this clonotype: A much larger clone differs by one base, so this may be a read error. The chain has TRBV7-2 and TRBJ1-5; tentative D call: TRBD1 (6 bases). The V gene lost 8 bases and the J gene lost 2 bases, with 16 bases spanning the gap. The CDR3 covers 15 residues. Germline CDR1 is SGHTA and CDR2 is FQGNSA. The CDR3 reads CASGAAGGRNQPQHF. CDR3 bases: TGTGCCAGCGGCGCGGCCGGGGGCCGCAATCAGCCCCAGCATTTT.

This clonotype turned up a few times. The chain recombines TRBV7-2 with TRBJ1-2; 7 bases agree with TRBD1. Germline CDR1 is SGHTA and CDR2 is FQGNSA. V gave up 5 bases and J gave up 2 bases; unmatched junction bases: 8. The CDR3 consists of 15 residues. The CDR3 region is CASSIIGTENYGYTF. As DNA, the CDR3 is TGTGCCAGCAGCATCATCGGGACAGAGAACTATGGCTACACCTTC.

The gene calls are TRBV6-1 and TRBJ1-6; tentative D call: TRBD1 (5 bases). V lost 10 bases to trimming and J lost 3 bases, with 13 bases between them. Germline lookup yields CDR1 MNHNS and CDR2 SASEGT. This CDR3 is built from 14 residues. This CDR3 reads CATWDVYYNSPLHF. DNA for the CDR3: TGTGCCACCTGGGACGTTTACTATAATTCACCCCTCCACTTT.

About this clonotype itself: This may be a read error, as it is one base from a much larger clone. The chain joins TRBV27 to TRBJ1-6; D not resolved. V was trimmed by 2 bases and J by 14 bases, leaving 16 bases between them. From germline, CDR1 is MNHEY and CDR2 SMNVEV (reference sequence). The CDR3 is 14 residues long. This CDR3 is CASSLASEGRTLHF. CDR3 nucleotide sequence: TGTGCCAGCAGTTTAGCCTCCGAGGGCCGGACCCTCCACTTT.

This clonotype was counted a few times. The CDR3 sequence: CASSKEKGGGTEAFF. The CDR3 DNA sequence: TGTGCCAGCAGCAAAGAGAAGGGGGGGGGCACTGAAGCTTTCTTT. The chain links TRBV21-1 to TRBJ1-1; TRBD1 is taken as the D call from the table, unchecked against the DNA. TRBV21-1 is deemed a pseudogene. The CDR3 extends over 15 amino acids.